The 28 T cell receptor beta chains reported below all come from one sample, sequenced in a study of cytomegalovirus exposure and HLA in healthy donors. The primer mix had 60 Vbeta and 13 Jbeta primers. Clones were sequenced by immunoSEQ multiplex PCR, and TCRdb holds only the in-frame ones, with some missing. Here the sample spans approximately 210,000 clones, roughly 77% being singletons. Sequencing was performed on PBMCs. The receptors were gathered from a male donor in good health and CMV-seropositive.

The CDR3 region is CASSLKREVGEQYF. The CDR3 nucleotides are TGTGCCAGCAGCTTAAAGCGGGAGGTAGGCGAGCAGTACTTC. The J gene is TRBJ2-7, the V gene TRBV7-2, with TRBD2 matching over 9 bases. Germline loops: CDR1 SGHTA, CDR2 FQGNSA. The CDR3 covers 14 residues. The V gene end was trimmed by 2 bases and the J gene end by 6 bases; junction bases not matched to a gene: 5.

V is TRBV9 and J is TRBJ2-7; a possible D gene is TRBD1 (5 bases). V lost 0 bases and J 2 bases, leaving 12 bases between the germline ends. The CDR3 has 15 amino acids. Germline loops: CDR1 SGDLS, CDR2 YYNGEE. As DNA, the CDR3 is TGTGCCAGCAGCGTAGAACAGGCAAAAACCTACGAGCAGTACTTC. Its translation: CASSVEQAKTYEQYF.

The chain employs TRBV7-3 and TRBJ2-1; possibly TRBD1 for D (6 bases). CDR1 and CDR2 (germline): SGHTA, FQGTGA. Trimming shortened V by 1 base and J by 6 bases, and 19 bases separated the two germline ends. The CDR3 is 17 amino acids. This CDR3 reads CASSLRRGATQGNEQFF. The DNA for the CDR3 is TGTGCCAGCAGCTTAAGAAGAGGGGCAACACAGGGCAATGAGCAGTTCTTC.

The rearrangement joins TRBV19 to TRBJ1-5; the D gene is possibly TRBD1 (6 bases). The CDR3 length is 16 residues. Germline assignment: CDR1 LNHDA and CDR2 SQIVND (reference sequence). V was cut by 8 bases and J by 11 bases, with 28 bases left in between. The CDR3 DNA reads TGTGCCAGTCTCAAATTCCCCGGGACACCGGTGTTGGCCCAGCATTTT. The encoded protein is CASLKFPGTPVLAQHF.

The gene calls are TRBV6-6 and TRBJ2-5; D ambiguous. CDR1 is MNHNY, CDR2 SVGAGI, per germline (reference sequence). The CDR3 is made up of 12 amino acids. V was shortened by 8 bases and J by 4 bases, with 11 bases between the two germline ends. Here the CDR3 DNA reads TGTGCCAGCGCTCCGGTTGGAGAGACCCAGTACTTC. Amino acid sequence: CASAPVGETQYF.

The chain has TRBV5-6 and TRBJ1-1; D not resolved. Germline assignment: CDR1 SGHDT and CDR2 YYEEEE. Trimming took 0 bases from V and 7 from J, leaving 4 bases between them. CDR3 size: 11 residues. CDR3 nucleotides: TGTGCCAGCAGCTTGGCCCGTGAAGCTTTCTTT. Its protein product is CASSLAREAFF. The full variable domain, with the rest looked up from reference TRBV5-6 and TRBJ1-1, is DAGVTQSPTHLIKTRGQQVTLRCSPKSGHDTVSWYQQALGQGPQFIFQYYEEEERQRGNFPDRFSGHQFPNYSSELNVNALLLGDSALYLCASSLAREAFFGQGTRLTVV.

The J gene is TRBJ1-6, the V gene TRBV4-3; tentatively, D is TRBD1 (6 bases). The CDR3 has 16 residues. V lost 0 bases, J lost 6 bases, and 12 bases lay in between. Germline V gives CDR1 LGHNA, CDR2 YSLEER. CDR3 in DNA: TGCGCCAGCAGCCAAGATCAGGGGACACTTAATTCACCCCTCCACTTT. As protein: CASSQDQGTLNSPLHF.

The chain is built from TRBV29-1 and TRBJ1-4; the D gene is possibly TRBD1 (5 bases). V was clipped by 1 base and J by 7 bases, with 10 bases between them. The CDR3 runs 13 residues. The germline CDR1 and CDR2 sequences are SQVTM and ANQGSEA. CDR3 residues: CSVEVAGIEKLFF. CDR3 DNA: TGCAGCGTTGAAGTGGCAGGGATTGAAAAACTGTTTTTT.

The chain uses TRBV4-2 and TRBJ2-7, with D perhaps matching TRBD1 (6 bases). The CDR3 spans 13 residues. Trimming shortened V by 7 bases and J by 5 bases, and 15 bases separated the two germline ends. Germline CDR1 is LGHNA and CDR2 is YNFKEQ. The CDR3 loop is CASTIKQGHEQYF. The CDR3 DNA follows: TGTGCCAGCACCATCAAACAGGGCCACGAGCAGTACTTC.

Points on this clone: A junction boundary mismatches the germline segment, possibly from a read error. J is TRBJ1-1 and V is TRBV7-9, with 7 nucleotides matching TRBD1. Germline assignment: CDR1 SEHNR and CDR2 FQNEAQ (reference sequence). This CDR3 contains 16 residues. The CDR3 protein is CSSSLPPAGGRGQAFF. The DNA for the CDR3 is TGTTCCAGCAGCTTACCACCCGCGGGGGGTAGGGGGCAAGCTTTCTTT. The full variable domain, completed using reference TRBV7-9 and TRBJ1-1, is DTGVSQNPRHKITKRGQNVTFRCDPISEHNRLYWYRQTLGQGPEFLTYFQNEAQLEKSRLLSDRFSAERPKGSFSTLEIQRTEQGDSAMYLCSSSLPPAGGRGQAFFGQGTRLTVV.

Concerning this clone: The same CDR3 also results from other DNA sequences found in this sample. The gene calls are TRBV9 and TRBJ2-7, with no clear D. The CDR3 consists of 14 residues. Germline V gene lookup returns CDR1 SGDLS and CDR2 YYNGEE. Trimming shortened V by 0 bases and J by 0 bases, and 7 bases separated the two germline ends. The CDR3 spells CASSVGGSSYEQYF. Written as DNA, the CDR3 is TGTGCCAGCAGCGTAGGTGGTAGCTCCTACGAGCAGTACTTC.

V usage is TRBV6-5 and J usage is TRBJ2-5; 10 positions match TRBD1. Germline V CDR1 and CDR2: MNHEY, SVGAGI. This CDR3 region has 16 residues. Germline trimming cut 3 bases from V and 4 bases from J; bases unmatched to any gene: 8. CDR3 in amino acids: CASSYLRTGGGETQYF. DNA for the CDR3: TGTGCCAGCAGTTATCTTCGGACAGGGGGGGGAGAGACCCAGTACTTC.

This chain connects TRBV5-1 to TRBJ2-2; 12 bases are shared with TRBD1. This CDR3 comprises 17 residues. Germline-derived CDR1 and CDR2 are SGHRS and YFSETQ. Unmatched junction bases numbered 9, after V lost 4 bases and J lost 5 bases. The CDR3 here is CASSQPGQGAFTGELFF. The CDR3 DNA reads as TGCGCCAGCAGCCAACCGGGACAGGGGGCGTTTACCGGGGAGCTGTTTTTT.

The chain joins TRBV19 to TRBJ2-2; TRBD2 aligns across 12 bases. Germline V gives CDR1 LNHDA, CDR2 SQIVND (reference sequence). Trimming at V came to 3 bases and at J to 5 bases, leaving 7 bases not matched to a gene. The length of the CDR3 is 17 residues. The CDR3 bases are TGTGCCAGTAGTATGCTCCTAGCGGGAGGGCGGACCGGGGAGCTGTTTTTT. Translation: CASSMLLAGGRTGELFF.

The genes are TRBV6-5 and TRBJ2-2; maybe TRBD2 (6 bases). V was pared by 2 bases and J by 6 bases, with 7 bases between. The CDR3 is made up of 13 amino acids. CDR1 MNHEY and CDR2 SVGAGI come from the germline V gene. The CDR3 DNA reads as TGTGCCAGCAGTTACCGGGGGTCCGGGGAGCTGTTTTTT. Translating gives CASSYRGSGELFF.

The rearrangement uses TRBV7-2 and TRBJ2-7, with TRBD2 matching 9 bases. This CDR3 is 15 amino acids long. V gave up 6 bases and J gave up 2 bases; unmatched junction bases: 8. CDR1 and CDR2 (germline): SGHTA, FQGNSA. Here the CDR3 DNA reads TGTGCCAGCAGAATAGGTCCTAGCGGGACCTACGAGCAGTACTTC. It translates to CASRIGPSGTYEQYF.

V gene TRBV11-2 combines with J gene TRBJ1-2; D is uncertain. V lost 5 bases and J lost 4, with 11 bases in between. CDR1 and CDR2 from the germline V gene are SGHAT and FQNNGV. The CDR3 runs to 13 residues. The CDR3 nucleotides read TGTGCCAGCAGCCTAGGCGGGCGCTATGGCTACACCTTC. Translation: CASSLGGRYGYTF.

The CDR3 DNA follows: TGTGCCAGCAGTTACCTACTGACAGGGGGGAACACTGAAGCTTTCTTT. It encodes CASSYLLTGGNTEAFF. V gene TRBV6-5 combines with J gene TRBJ1-1, with 9 bases fitting TRBD1. V dropped 2 bases and J dropped 1; count of bases not matched to a gene: 5. CDR3 size: 16 residues. Germline V gene lookup returns CDR1 MNHEY and CDR2 SVGAGI.

The chain combines TRBV29-1 with TRBJ1-2; no clear D. Germline V CDR1 and CDR2: SQVTM, ANQGSEA. V lost 2 bases and J lost 0, with 4 bases in between. The CDR3 length is 12 residues. DNA for the CDR3: TGCAGCGTTGAAACATCTAACTATGGCTACACCTTC. It specifies CSVETSNYGYTF.

This rearrangement joins TRBV9 to TRBJ2-3; D gene unclear. Trimming removed 3 bases at V and 0 bases at J, with 8 bases between. The V gene's germline CDR1 is SGDLS and CDR2 YYNGEE. The CDR3 loop spans 14 amino acids. CDR3 sequence: CASSAQTSTDTQYF. Written as DNA, the CDR3 is TGTGCCAGCAGCGCTCAAACTAGCACAGATACGCAGTATTTT.

This chain links TRBV25-1 with TRBJ2-7; D may be TRBD2 (6 bases). Trimming shortened V by 7 bases and J by 6 bases, and 19 bases separated the two germline ends. The CDR3 is 14 residues long. Germline loops: CDR1 MGHDK, CDR2 SYGVNS. In nucleotides, the CDR3 is TGTGCCAGCACTCCGGGACTTCGGTCCGGCGAGCAGTACTTC. Protein sequence: CASTPGLRSGEQYF.

This chain joins TRBV29-1 and TRBJ2-2; 8 bases map to TRBD1. The length of the CDR3 is 13 residues. V lost 5 bases and J lost 8; bases outside the gene matches: 7. The V gene's germline CDR1 is SQVTM and CDR2 ANQGSEA. For the CDR3, the DNA is TGCAGCGTTAATCCAGGGGGCTCGGGGGAGCTGTTTTTT. Encoded protein: CSVNPGGSGELFF.

About this clone: One end of the junction varies from germline; a read error may be responsible. Other DNA sequences from this sample encode an identical CDR3 as well. J is TRBJ1-1 and V is TRBV5-6; D not certain. The CDR3 extends over 13 amino acids. CDR1 and CDR2 from the germline V gene are SGHDT and YYEEEE. CDR3 DNA: TGCGCCAGCAGCTGGGCCGCGAACACTGAAGCTTTCTTT. This gives the protein CASSWAANTEAFF.

Points on this clone: At the DNA level, this CDR3 is encoded by other sequences in the same sample as well. This chain uses TRBV19 with TRBJ1-1; D not certain. The CDR3 is 12 residues long. The germline V and J ends were trimmed by 3 bases and 1 base, with 3 bases remaining between them. Germline V gene sequence: CDR1 LNHDA, CDR2 SQIVND (reference sequence). The CDR3 nucleotides are TGTGCCAGTAGTATTCAGAACACTGAAGCTTTCTTT. It specifies CASSIQNTEAFF.

The sample holds one count of this clone. V usage is TRBV6-5 and J usage is TRBJ2-7, with D perhaps matching TRBD2 (6 bases). The germline V gene encodes CDR1 MNHEY and CDR2 SVGAGI. This CDR3 region has 15 residues. Trimming cost V 6 bases and J 6 bases, with 21 bases left between them. The CDR3 bases are TGTGCCAGCAGGACGGGAGCTTCGTACCCTAGCGAGCAGTACTTC. Amino acid sequence: CASRTGASYPSEQYF.

The chain links TRBV4-1 to TRBJ2-1; 9 bases agree with TRBD2. Per germline, CDR1 MGHRA and CDR2 YSYEKL. The CDR3 contains 20 residues. Germline trimming cut 0 bases from V and 5 bases from J; bases unmatched to any gene: 17. Here the CDR3 DNA reads TGCGCCAGCAGCCAAGAGGATGGGGCGGGGGGGCCTTTCCTGAACAATGAGCAGTTCTTC. This gives the protein CASSQEDGAGGPFLNNEQFF.

A word on this clone: An end of the junction does not agree with germline; a read error may underlie this. This rearrangement joins TRBV2 to TRBJ1-6, with D unclear. CDR1 is SNHLY and CDR2 is FYNNEI in the germline V gene. The CDR3 extends over 13 amino acids. CDR3: CASRAYIGSYYNF. CDR3 coding DNA: TGTGCCAGCAGAGCCTATATCGGGTCCTATTATAACTTT.

This clone came up a few times. The rearrangement joins TRBV7-9 to TRBJ1-1; D remains unclear. This CDR3 region has 13 residues. V lost 7 bases and J 7 bases, leaving 16 bases between the germline ends. From germline, CDR1 is SEHNR and CDR2 FQNEAQ (reference sequence). The CDR3 region has the DNA TGTGCCAGCATCCGCGATCAGGTTGGTGAAGCTTTCTTT. Amino acids: CASIRDQVGEAFF.